This entry lists 8 T cell receptor beta chains sequenced from one sample in a study of T cell responses to AZD1222 COVID-19 vaccine. This table comes from immunoSEQ multiplex PCR, and its TCRdb copy is limited to in-frame clones, with some not included. The sample yields some 70,000 clones, about four fifths seen once. This specimen was peripheral blood, taken on day 0 of AZD1222 vaccination. Receptor source: an adult in good health.

The V and J genes are TRBV4-1 and TRBJ2-5; 8 bases fit TRBD2. The CDR3 is 17 residues long. The germline gives CDR1 MGHRA, CDR2 YSYEKL. The J segment lost 1 base and the V segment lost 1 base, leaving 8 bases of the junction unmatched. CDR3 bases: TGCGCCAGCAGCCAAGCCCGCTTGGCGGGGGGCCAAGAGACCCAGTACTTC. Residues: CASSQARLAGGQETQYF.

This rearrangement joins TRBV9 to TRBJ1-1; D is perhaps TRBD1 (6 bases). This CDR3 has 15 amino acids. With 4 bases removed from V and 0 bases from J, the gap between germline ends came to 13 bases. The germline CDR1 and CDR2 sequences are SGDLS and YYNGEE. Here the CDR3 reads CASSPRDTLNTEAFF. CDR3 bases: TGTGCCAGCAGCCCCAGGGACACCTTGAACACTGAAGCTTTCTTT.

This clone was seen more than once but under ten times. The chain has TRBV10-2 and TRBJ1-6; TRBD1 is a possible D gene (6 bases). The CDR3 is 15 amino acids. The germline gives CDR1 WSHSY, CDR2 SAAADI. V lost 5 bases and J lost 10, with 18 bases in between. The CDR3 is CASSPTGPQGSPLHF. The CDR3 coding sequence is TGCGCCAGCAGTCCCACAGGGCCTCAGGGGTCACCCCTCCACTTT.

A single count supports this clone. The CDR3 coding sequence is TGTGCCAGCAGTCTGCTCCCGCGGGCAGGGATCAATCAGCCCCAGCATTTT. It translates to CASSLLPRAGINQPQHF. The chain carries TRBV28 and TRBJ1-5; possible D gene TRBD1, 5 bases. The CDR3 has 17 residues. V was trimmed by 5 bases and J by 3 bases, leaving 20 bases between them. Germline-derived CDR1 and CDR2 are MDHEN and SYDVKM.

V is TRBV18 and J is TRBJ2-7, with no clear D. Germline assignment: CDR1 KGHSH and CDR2 LQKENI. The CDR3 runs 15 residues. Trimming left V 5 bases short and J 2 bases short, with 16 bases between. The CDR3: CASSTRLRDTYEQYF. The DNA for the CDR3 is TGTGCCAGCTCAACCCGACTGAGAGACACCTACGAGCAGTACTTC.

The V call is TRBV28, the J call TRBJ1-1, with D tentatively TRBD1 (5 bases). V lost 2 bases and J 11 bases, leaving 18 bases between the germline ends. CDR3 length: 14 amino acids. The germline gives CDR1 MDHEN, CDR2 SYDVKM. The CDR3 coding sequence is TGTGCCAGCAGTTTACATCGGGGGGACGGGGTTGCTTTCTTT. Translating gives CASSLHRGDGVAFF. Looking up the rest from reference TRBV28 and TRBJ1-1 gives the full variable domain: DVKVTQSSRYLVKRTGEKVFLECVQDMDHENMFWYRQDPGLGLRLIYFSYDVKMKEKGDIPEGYSVSREKKERFSLILESASTNQTSMYLCASSLHRGDGVAFFGQGTRLTVV.

The CDR3 region is CTSSQEGETQYF. The DNA of the CDR3 is TGCACCAGCAGCCAAGAAGGTGAGACCCAGTACTTC. This rearrangement joins TRBV1 to TRBJ2-5. TRBV1 is given as a pseudogene. CDR3 length equals 12 residues.

This clone was recorded once. This chain links TRBV7-2 with TRBJ2-7; tentative D call: TRBD1 (7 bases). The CDR3 length is 16 residues. Germline CDR1 SGHTA, CDR2 FQGNSA. V shed 1 base and J shed 2 bases, with 15 bases lying between them. In DNA, the CDR3 is TGTGCCAGCAGCTTAGGTCAGGGGGGAGGTCCCTACGAGCAGTACTTC. Encoded protein: CASSLGQGGGPYEQYF.